These 8 T cell receptor beta chains were sequenced from one sample in a study of CXCR3-negative and CXCR3-positive naive CD8 T cells. Libraries of TRB cDNA were made by 5' RACE and carried UMIs. TCRdb re-called the 5' RACE reads, yielding one record per CDR3 amino acid sequence without DNA. This sample contains under 45,000 distinct CDR3 sequences. The source material was memory CD8+ T cells from blood. The receptor set was obtained from a human donor in good health. Some clones in this sample may be carry-over from other donors' samples.

V gene TRBV20-1 combines with J gene TRBJ1-2. CDR1 is DFQATT, CDR2 SNEGSKA, per germline (reference sequence). The CDR3 loop spans 16 amino acids. The CDR3 loop is CSARDPSYTGGSGYTF.

The chain combines TRBV2 with TRBJ2-5. Germline loops: CDR1 SNHLY, CDR2 FYNNEI. CDR3 length equals 11 residues. CDR3 residues: CASSETETQYF.

The V call is TRBV4-2, the J call TRBJ2-7. The CDR3 runs to 16 residues. Germline V gives CDR1 LGHNA, CDR2 YNFKEQ. This CDR3 is CASSQDPGSYSYEQYF.

The rearrangement uses TRBV20-1 and TRBJ2-2; TCRdb's D call, TRBD1, is unchecked because there is no DNA. Germline CDR1 and CDR2: DFQATT and SNEGSKA (reference sequence). The CDR3 totals 13 residues. The CDR3: CSAAIGDTGELFF.

The gene calls are TRBV7-6 and TRBJ2-3; TCRdb's assignment of TRBD1 cannot be checked, as there is no DNA. CDR1 and CDR2 from the germline V gene are SGHVS and FNYEAQ. CDR3 length equals 14 residues. CDR3 sequence: CASSFGSPPDTQYF.

V gene TRBV12-3 or TRBV12-4 combines with J gene TRBJ2-7; no DNA is available, so the TRBD1 call from TCRdb remains unchecked. The CDR3 totals 14 residues. This chain's CDR3 is CASSPGLGAHEQYF.

The V gene is TRBV20-1, the J gene TRBJ1-2; TCRdb names TRBD1, which stays unverified in the absence of DNA. The germline V gene encodes CDR1 DFQATT and CDR2 SNEGSKA (reference sequence). The CDR3 runs 15 residues. CDR3 sequence reads: CSARDTAQISYGYTF.

The rearrangement uses TRBV6-5 and TRBJ2-7; TCRdb picks TRBD2, but there is no DNA to check that call. Looked up from germline, CDR1 is MNHEY and CDR2 is SVGAGI. This CDR3 contains 14 residues. The CDR3 protein is CASSKNSGRYEQYF.